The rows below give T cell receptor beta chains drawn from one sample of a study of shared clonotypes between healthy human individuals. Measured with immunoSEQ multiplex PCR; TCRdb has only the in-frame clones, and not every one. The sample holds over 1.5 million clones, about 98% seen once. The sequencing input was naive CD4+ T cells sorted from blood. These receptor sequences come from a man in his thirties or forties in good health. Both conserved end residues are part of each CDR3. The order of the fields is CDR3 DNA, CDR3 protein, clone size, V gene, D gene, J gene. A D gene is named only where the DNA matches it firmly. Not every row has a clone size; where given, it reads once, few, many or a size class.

CDR3nt: TGTGCCAGCAGCTTGGGAGGGACTAGCGGGATAGCTGAGACCCAGTACTTC; CDR3aa: CASSLGGTSGIAETQYF; abundance: -; v_gene: TRBV5-5; d_gene: TRBD2; j_gene: TRBJ2-5
CDR3nt: TGCGCCAGCGCCCCACAGCGGGAGCGGGAGCAGTACTTC; CDR3aa: CASAPQREREQYF; abundance: -; v_gene: TRBV5-1; d_gene: TRBD2; j_gene: TRBJ2-7
CDR3nt: TGTGCCAGCAGTATTCTGGGGGGGCAAGAGACCCAGTACTTC; CDR3aa: CASSILGGQETQYF; abundance: once; v_gene: TRBV2; d_gene: TRBD2; j_gene: TRBJ2-5
CDR3nt: TGTGCCAGCAGGGGGACAGGGGGCCGGTCCGGGGAGCTGTTTTTT; CDR3aa: CASRGTGGRSGELFF; abundance: -; v_gene: TRBV2; d_gene: TRBD1; j_gene: TRBJ2-2
CDR3nt: TGTGCCTGGAGTTATGACAGAGGGAACACTGAAGCTTTCTTT; CDR3aa: CAWSYDRGNTEAFF; abundance: once; v_gene: TRBV30; d_gene: -; j_gene: TRBJ1-1
CDR3nt: TGTGCCAGCAGCGCCCCAGTTCAGGGGCAATACGAGCAGTACTTC; CDR3aa: CASSAPVQGQYEQYF; abundance: -; v_gene: TRBV28; d_gene: -; j_gene: TRBJ2-7
CDR3nt: TGCAGCGTTTCAGGGCGTCCGGGGTACTTTATTTCAGATACGCAGTATTTT; CDR3aa: CSVSGRPGYFISDTQYF; abundance: -; v_gene: TRBV29-1; d_gene: -; j_gene: TRBJ2-3
CDR3nt: TGTGCCAGCAGCCGGACTAGCGGGAGGGCCCTCGTTGAGCAGTTCTTC; CDR3aa: CASSRTSGRALVEQFF; abundance: once; v_gene: TRBV11-3; d_gene: TRBD2; j_gene: TRBJ2-1
CDR3nt: TGTGCCTGGAGTTCAATACAAGGGGGGGTACAGCCCCAGCATTTT; CDR3aa: CAWSSIQGGVQPQHF; abundance: -; v_gene: TRBV30; d_gene: -; j_gene: TRBJ1-5
CDR3nt: TGTGCCAGCAGCGCCGGGACTCCGAGACGTACTGAGCAGTTCTTC; CDR3aa: CASSAGTPRRTEQFF; abundance: -; v_gene: TRBV7-6; d_gene: -; j_gene: TRBJ2-1
CDR3nt: TGTGCCAGCAGCTCGTCGGGGACAGGAGTCTACGAGCAGTACTTC; CDR3aa: CASSSSGTGVYEQYF; abundance: -; v_gene: TRBV7-2; d_gene: TRBD1; j_gene: TRBJ2-7
CDR3nt: TGTGCCAGCAGCTTAGACTGGAACACCGGGGAGCTGTTTTTT; CDR3aa: CASSLDWNTGELFF; abundance: -; v_gene: TRBV11-3; d_gene: -; j_gene: TRBJ2-2
CDR3nt: TGTGCCAGCAGCCTCCACCGGGACAGGGGCCACGAGCAGTACTTC; CDR3aa: CASSLHRDRGHEQYF; abundance: -; v_gene: TRBV7-9; d_gene: TRBD1; j_gene: TRBJ2-7
CDR3nt: TGTGCCAGCAGCCAAGAATTATCTCAGCCCCAGCATTTT; CDR3aa: CASSQELSQPQHF; abundance: -; v_gene: TRBV7-2; d_gene: -; j_gene: TRBJ1-5
CDR3nt: TGTGCCAGCAGCGCGGCACGGGAACGGTACACAGATACGCAGTATTTT; CDR3aa: CASSAARERYTDTQYF; abundance: -; v_gene: TRBV7-6; d_gene: -; j_gene: TRBJ2-3
CDR3nt: TGTGCCAGCAGCCCGGTCGTCGCTAGCACAGATACGCAGTATTTT; CDR3aa: CASSPVVASTDTQYF; abundance: -; v_gene: TRBV5-4; d_gene: -; j_gene: TRBJ2-3
CDR3nt: TGTGCCAGCAGTTTAGCGGGGCCAGGAACCTACAATGAGCAGTTCTTC; CDR3aa: CASSLAGPGTYNEQFF; abundance: -; v_gene: TRBV7-2; d_gene: TRBD2; j_gene: TRBJ2-1
CDR3nt: TGCAGCGTTGAAGATGGTCCGCTTGTAGAGACCCAGTACTTC; CDR3aa: CSVEDGPLVETQYF; abundance: -; v_gene: TRBV29-1; d_gene: -; j_gene: TRBJ2-5
CDR3nt: TGTGCCAGCAGTTTACGGGGTCCCGGGGGCCAAGAGACCCAGTACTTC; CDR3aa: CASSLRGPGGQETQYF; abundance: -; v_gene: TRBV28; d_gene: -; j_gene: TRBJ2-5
CDR3nt: TGTGCCAGCTCACCCTTTAGCGGGAGGGCCGGTTACGAGCAGTACTTC; CDR3aa: CASSPFSGRAGYEQYF; abundance: -; v_gene: TRBV18; d_gene: TRBD2; j_gene: TRBJ2-7
CDR3nt: TGTGCCACCAGCAGAGCAACTGACACGTACGAGCAGTACTTC; CDR3aa: CATSRATDTYEQYF; abundance: -; v_gene: TRBV15; d_gene: -; j_gene: TRBJ2-7
CDR3nt: TGCGCCAGCAGCCAAGTGGAGGCAGGAACGATTTATGAAGCTTTCTTT; CDR3aa: CASSQVEAGTIYEAFF; abundance: -; v_gene: TRBV4-3; d_gene: -; j_gene: TRBJ1-1
CDR3nt: TGTGCCAGCAGCTCCTTTGGGGGAGCGGGAGGAGAGACCCAGTACTTC; CDR3aa: CASSSFGGAGGETQYF; abundance: -; v_gene: TRBV28; d_gene: TRBD2; j_gene: TRBJ2-5
CDR3nt: TGTGCCAGCAGCCAGTTCCCAGAGGGACTTGGAGGTACGCAGTATTTT; CDR3aa: CASSQFPEGLGGTQYF; abundance: once; v_gene: TRBV5-5; d_gene: -; j_gene: TRBJ2-3
CDR3nt: TGTGCCAGCAGCGTCGACAGAGGCAATGAGCAGTTCTTC; CDR3aa: CASSVDRGNEQFF; abundance: -; v_gene: TRBV7-7; d_gene: -; j_gene: TRBJ2-1
CDR3nt: TGCAGCGTCGGGGCGGACAGGGATTGGGCCGGGGAGCTGTTTTTT; CDR3aa: CSVGADRDWAGELFF; abundance: -; v_gene: TRBV29-1; d_gene: TRBD1; j_gene: TRBJ2-2
CDR3nt: TGTGCCAGCTCACCACCGGGACGGGAGTTCTACAATGAGCAGTTCTTC; CDR3aa: CASSPPGREFYNEQFF; abundance: -; v_gene: TRBV18; d_gene: -; j_gene: TRBJ2-1
CDR3nt: TGTGCCAGCAGTCTCCCGGGACAGCTGAATGAAAAACTGTTTTTT; CDR3aa: CASSLPGQLNEKLFF; abundance: once; v_gene: TRBV28; d_gene: TRBD1; j_gene: TRBJ1-4
CDR3nt: TGTGCCAGCAGTCCCCGACTAGAGGGGAATGAGCAGTTCTTC; CDR3aa: CASSPRLEGNEQFF; abundance: -; v_gene: TRBV6-6; d_gene: -; j_gene: TRBJ2-1
CDR3nt: TGCGCCAGCAGCCAAGTAAAGGGAGACTCTGGAAACACCATATATTTT; CDR3aa: CASSQVKGDSGNTIYF; abundance: -; v_gene: TRBV4-3; d_gene: -; j_gene: TRBJ1-3
CDR3nt: TGTGCCAGTAGTCTTCCAGAAAACTATGGCTACACCTTC; CDR3aa: CASSLPENYGYTF; abundance: few; v_gene: TRBV19; d_gene: -; j_gene: TRBJ1-2
CDR3nt: TGCGCCAGCAGCTTGACCGGACAGGGTGGCTACAATGAGCAGTTCTTC; CDR3aa: CASSLTGQGGYNEQFF; abundance: once; v_gene: TRBV5-1; d_gene: TRBD1; j_gene: TRBJ2-1
CDR3nt: TGTGCCAGCTCACCGGGACAGGGCTACGGGCAGTACTTC; CDR3aa: CASSPGQGYGQYF; abundance: -; v_gene: TRBV18; d_gene: TRBD1; j_gene: TRBJ2-7
CDR3nt: TGTGCCAGCAGCTTGATACCAGGAAAGACCTATGGCTACACCTTC; CDR3aa: CASSLIPGKTYGYTF; abundance: -; v_gene: TRBV5-4; d_gene: -; j_gene: TRBJ1-2
CDR3nt: TGTGCCAGCAGACAAACGGGACACCTGAACACTGAAGCTTTCTTT; CDR3aa: CASRQTGHLNTEAFF; abundance: -; v_gene: TRBV7-9; d_gene: -; j_gene: TRBJ1-1
CDR3nt: TGTGCCAGCAGCCGGGGACCAGGCTACGAGCAGTACTTC; CDR3aa: CASSRGPGYEQYF; abundance: -; v_gene: TRBV11-2; d_gene: -; j_gene: TRBJ2-7
CDR3nt: TGTGCCAGCAGTGAGACTGGGACAGGGTTCTCCTACGAGCAGTACTTC; CDR3aa: CASSETGTGFSYEQYF; abundance: -; v_gene: TRBV6-1; d_gene: TRBD1; j_gene: TRBJ2-7
CDR3nt: TGTGCCAGCAGACAACCGGGGCAAGGAGGGAGTGAGCAGTTCTTC; CDR3aa: CASRQPGQGGSEQFF; abundance: -; v_gene: TRBV5-4; d_gene: -; j_gene: TRBJ2-1
CDR3nt: TGTGCCAGCAGTTTATTTCCCAGCGGGGGGTGGACCCAGTACTTC; CDR3aa: CASSLFPSGGWTQYF; abundance: -; v_gene: TRBV27; d_gene: TRBD2; j_gene: TRBJ2-5
CDR3nt: TGTGCCAGCAGCGTCCTACCACTAGCGGGAGGAGAGACCCAGTACTTC; CDR3aa: CASSVLPLAGGETQYF; abundance: -; v_gene: TRBV9; d_gene: TRBD2; j_gene: TRBJ2-5
CDR3nt: TGTGCCAGCAGTTACTCGAGGGGTCGGGATACGCAGTATTTT; CDR3aa: CASSYSRGRDTQYF; abundance: -; v_gene: TRBV6-5; d_gene: -; j_gene: TRBJ2-3
CDR3nt: TGTGCCAGCAGCTCGGCTAGCGGGTCCTACAATGAGCAGTTCTTC; CDR3aa: CASSSASGSYNEQFF; abundance: -; v_gene: TRBV28; d_gene: TRBD2; j_gene: TRBJ2-1
CDR3nt: TGTGCCAGTAGTATAGCAGGGATCAGCACAGATACGCAGTATTTT; CDR3aa: CASSIAGISTDTQYF; abundance: -; v_gene: TRBV19; d_gene: -; j_gene: TRBJ2-3
CDR3nt: TGTGCCAGCTCATCCCGACAGGGAGGAGAGACCCAGTACTTC; CDR3aa: CASSSRQGGETQYF; abundance: -; v_gene: TRBV18; d_gene: -; j_gene: TRBJ2-5
CDR3nt: TGTGCCAGCAGCTTAGCCCCGGGTTTGGTTTACGAGCAGTACTTC; CDR3aa: CASSLAPGLVYEQYF; abundance: -; v_gene: TRBV7-7; d_gene: -; j_gene: TRBJ2-7
CDR3nt: TGTGCCACCAGCCGCTCCGGACTAGTGGCCTACAATGAGCAGTTCTTC; CDR3aa: CATSRSGLVAYNEQFF; abundance: -; v_gene: TRBV15; d_gene: TRBD2; j_gene: TRBJ2-1
CDR3nt: TGTGCCAGCAGCGTAGCAACTAGCGCTTACAATGAGCAGTTCTTC; CDR3aa: CASSVATSAYNEQFF; abundance: -; v_gene: TRBV9; d_gene: TRBD2; j_gene: TRBJ2-1
CDR3nt: TGTGCCAGCAGCTTTCACGCAGGGGGCCTTGGCAATCAGCCCCAGCATTTT; CDR3aa: CASSFHAGGLGNQPQHF; abundance: -; v_gene: TRBV5-8; d_gene: TRBD1; j_gene: TRBJ1-5
CDR3nt: TGTGCCAGCTCGGAAGACACGAACTATGGCTACACCTTC; CDR3aa: CASSEDTNYGYTF; abundance: -; v_gene: TRBV18; d_gene: -; j_gene: TRBJ1-2
CDR3nt: TGCGCCAGCAGTGAGTCTAGGACCTTGGGGACCCAGTACTTC; CDR3aa: CASSESRTLGTQYF; abundance: -; v_gene: TRBV10-2; d_gene: -; j_gene: TRBJ2-5
CDR3nt: TGTGCCAGCAGCTTAAACTCCGACAGCACAGATACGCAGTATTTT; CDR3aa: CASSLNSDSTDTQYF; abundance: once; v_gene: TRBV7-9; d_gene: -; j_gene: TRBJ2-3
CDR3nt: TGTGCCAGCAGCGCCCGGACAGTCTCCTACAATGAGCAGTTCTTC; CDR3aa: CASSARTVSYNEQFF; abundance: -; v_gene: TRBV9; d_gene: -; j_gene: TRBJ2-1
CDR3nt: TGCGCCAGCAGACGGGGAATGACGGGCGGGGAGCTGTTTTTT; CDR3aa: CASRRGMTGGELFF; abundance: -; v_gene: TRBV5-1; d_gene: -; j_gene: TRBJ2-2
CDR3nt: TGCGCCAGCAGCTTGGGCGGGACAGGGGGATCCTACTACGAGCAGTACTTC; CDR3aa: CASSLGGTGGSYYEQYF; abundance: -; v_gene: TRBV5-1; d_gene: TRBD1; j_gene: TRBJ2-7
CDR3nt: TGTGCCTGGAGTGTACTGGGCAGTTTATCCGAGCAGTACTTC; CDR3aa: CAWSVLGSLSEQYF; abundance: -; v_gene: TRBV30; d_gene: -; j_gene: TRBJ2-7